The TCR beta chain described here comes from a study of shared clonotypes between healthy human individuals. Sequenced by immunoSEQ multiplex PCR; TCRdb stores in-frame clones only, minus some. The sample lists roughly 2 million clones, 95% occurring once. Germline lookup yields CDR1 MGHDK and CDR2 SYGVNS. The V segment lost 2 bases and the J segment 4 bases; nucleotides outside the gene matches: 3. The CDR3 loop spans 16 amino acids. The chain carries TRBV25-1 and TRBJ2-2; 11 nucleotides agree with TRBD1. Sequenced: naive CD4+ T cells sorted from blood. The sample's subset: CD45RA+ positively selected. This receptor was obtained from a man aged 18 to 29 in good health. CDR3 loop: CASSEPGTGGTGELFF. In DNA, the CDR3 is TGTGCCAGCAGTGAACCCGGGACAGGGGGCACCGGGGAGCTGTTTTTT. Variable domain in full (rest from reference TRBV25-1 and TRBJ2-2): EADIYQTPRYLVIGTGKKITLECSQTMGHDKMYWYQQDPGMELHLIHYSYGVNSTEKGDLSSESTVSRIRTEHFPLTLESARPSHTSQYLCASSEPGTGGTGELFFGEGSRLTVL.